This T cell receptor (beta chain) was identified during a study of blood T cell repertoires in COVID-19. The wider study: There were acute and convalescent COVID-19 samples, and they came from the United States, Italy and Spain. PBMCs, B-cell-depleted T cells, or T cells provided the cDNA or gDNA that made up the material.

Authors' data handling: Cell counts per sample came from amplifying reference gene primers. The table came from immunoSEQ multiplex PCR; TCRdb's copy has only in-frame clones and leaves some out. The V and J calls and clone size were taken over from that table, and D and trimming were inferred from the DNA. The repertoire consists of roughly 160,000 clones, with more than 75% occurring once and the leading ten covering approximately 4.6%. Material: peripheral blood. The TCR sequence derives from a man aged 18-30 years with COVID-19, enrolled during active disease.

DNA for the CDR3: TGTGCCAGCAGCAACAGGGATGGGCTCAATCAGCCCCAGCATTTT. Protein product: CASSNRDGLNQPQHF. The chain combines TRBV7-8 with TRBJ1-5; possibly TRBD1 for D (6 bases). Deletions cut 5 bases from V and 3 bases from J, with 14 bases between. CDR1 and CDR2 (germline): SGHVS, FQNEAQ. The CDR3 contains 15 residues.